This T cell receptor beta chain was sequenced in a study of identical twins. Whole-study results and caveats: Twin pairs' shared out-of-frame alpha sequences were enriched in low generation probability. Carriage of fewer insertions was seen in abundant cord blood beta clonotypes, whereas memory repertoires showed none.

This clonotype was found a few times. Its antigen is still unknown. Through template switching, a universal primer site was introduced, and the cDNA contained unique molecular identifiers. TCRdb analysed the 5' RACE reads with MiXCR anew, one entry per CDR3 protein. Among 200,000 or so distinct CDR3 sequences listed, 7.5% were seen once. V was pared by 0 bases and J by 2 bases, with 16 bases between. This CDR3 spans 17 amino acids. The germline gives CDR1 SGHVS, CDR2 FQNEAQ. This same sample was also taken into another study, of yellow fever vaccine responses in identical twins.

This rearrangement joins TRBV7-8 to TRBJ2-5; D is tentatively TRBD1 or TRBD2 (6 bases each). Sequenced: memory (CD45RO+) T cells sorted from blood. The receptor comes from a woman aged 18-30 years in good health. The CDR3 is CASSLARVGGRQETQYF. The CDR3 bases are TGTGCCAGCAGCTTAGCGAGGGTTGGGGGGCGTCAAGAGACCCAGTACTTC.